These 10 T cell receptor beta chains share one sample of origin, sequenced in a study of T cells after yellow fever vaccination. MiXCR, applied by TCRdb to the 5' RACE reads, yields one record per CDR3 protein. Of 240,000 or so distinct CDR3 sequences detected, about 7% appear once; the ten largest clones hold roughly 0.9%. The sequenced sample was CD4+ T cells sorted from PBMCs, obtained 15 days after the yellow fever booster vaccination. These receptor sequences come from a man between 25 and 39 years old who received the YFV17D yellow fever vaccine.

This clonotype was counted at least ten times. This chain uses TRBV3-1 with TRBJ2-5; D is ambiguous. The CDR3 covers 12 residues. Germline V CDR1 and CDR2: LGHDT, YNNKEL (reference sequence). Trimming took 2 bases from V and 4 from J, leaving 5 bases between them. The CDR3 region has the DNA TGTGCCAGCAGCCAATTAATAGAGACCCAGTACTTC. Residues: CASSQLIETQYF.

This clonotype has more than one count but fewer than ten. The chain links TRBV3-1 to TRBJ2-2; no definite D call. Germline-derived CDR1 and CDR2 are LGHDT and YNNKEL (reference sequence). V was trimmed by 7 bases and J by 7 bases, leaving 13 bases between them. The CDR3 runs to 13 residues. The CDR3 is CASTLQSGGELFF. In DNA, the CDR3 is TGTGCCAGCACCCTTCAGTCCGGCGGGGAGCTGTTTTTT.

A word on this clonotype: One end of the junction varies from germline; a read error may be responsible. The chain recombines TRBV7-2 with TRBJ1-1, with D perhaps matching TRBD1 (5 bases). Germline loops: CDR1 SGHTA, CDR2 FQGNSA. CDR3 length: 13 residues. The CDR3 DNA sequence: TGTGCCAGCAGCTCCCCGGACATTTCTGAGGCTTTCTTT. As protein: CASSSPDISEAFF.

This clonotype has at least ten counts. The chain joins TRBV20-1 to TRBJ1-6; D call uncertain. There are 13 residues in the CDR3. The V gene lost 5 bases and the J gene lost 8 bases, with 13 bases spanning the gap. Per the germline V gene, CDR1 is DFQATT and CDR2 is SNEGSKA (reference sequence). DNA for the CDR3: TGCAGTGCTGCGACGGAGAGAGATTCACCCCTCCACTTT. Encoded protein: CSAATERDSPLHF.

The chain combines TRBV7-2 with TRBJ2-5; D gene ambiguous. From germline, CDR1 is SGHTA and CDR2 FQGNSA. The CDR3 length is 14 residues. Trimming pared 2 bases from V and 7 bases from J, leaving 14 bases between. The CDR3 nucleotides read TGTGCCAGCAGCTTAAAGTGGAGCGAAACGACCCAGTACTTC. Translation gives CASSLKWSETTQYF.

This clonotype was detected a few times. The chain links TRBV18 to TRBJ1-2; TRBD1 is a possible D gene (6 bases). The germline CDR1 and CDR2 sequences are KGHSH and LQKENI. This CDR3 spans 13 amino acids. V shed 2 bases and J shed 8 bases, with 12 bases lying between them. Here the CDR3 reads CASSPSRGEGYTF. CDR3 coding DNA: TGTGCCAGCTCACCATCCAGGGGAGAAGGCTACACCTTC.

There are a few counts of this clonotype. This chain links TRBV5-1 with TRBJ2-1, with TRBD2 matching over 12 bases. The CDR3 runs to 18 residues. The V gene end was trimmed by 0 bases and the J gene end by 8 bases; junction bases not matched to a gene: 12. The V gene's germline CDR1 is SGHRS and CDR2 YFSETQ. CDR3 region: CASSLVSTTSGSKYEQFF. In DNA form, the CDR3 reads TGCGCCAGCAGCTTGGTTTCCACGACTAGCGGGAGTAAATATGAGCAGTTCTTC. Based on the CDR3 plus reference TRBV5-1 and TRBJ2-1, the full variable domain is KAGVTQTPRYLIKTRGQQVTLSCSPISGHRSVSWYQQTPGQGLQFLFEYFSETQRNKGNFPGRFSGRQFSNSRSEMNVSTLELGDSALYLCASSLVSTTSGSKYEQFFGPGTRLTVL.

CDR3 nucleotide sequence: TGTGCCAGCTCACCTCCCGTGGCGTCACCCACATGGGGCACAGATACGCAGTATTTT. It yields the protein CASSPPVASPTWGTDTQYF. The rearrangement uses TRBV18 and TRBJ2-3, with no clear D. V was trimmed by 3 bases and J by 1 base, leaving 23 bases between them. CDR3 length equals 19 residues. Germline assignment: CDR1 KGHSH and CDR2 LQKENI.

This clonotype was counted between two and nine times. V gene TRBV7-2 combines with J gene TRBJ2-5; 9 nucleotides match TRBD2. The CDR3 contains 14 residues. CDR1 and CDR2 from the germline V gene are SGHTA and FQGNSA. J was trimmed by 8 bases and V by 3 bases; bases with no gene match: 7. The CDR3 reads CASSLVAGEVTQYF. The CDR3 region has the DNA TGTGCCAGCAGCTTGGTAGCGGGAGAAGTAACCCAGTACTTC.

A few counts support this clonotype. V is TRBV30 and J is TRBJ1-4, with D possibly matching TRBD1 (5 bases). Between the trimmed V and J ends, which lost 2 bases and 11 bases, there was a span of 12 bases. CDR1 is GTSNPN, CDR2 SVGIG, per germline (reference sequence). CDR3 size: 12 residues. The CDR3 spells CAWSRERGKLFF. The CDR3 nucleotides are TGTGCCTGGAGTCGAGAGCGGGGCAAACTGTTTTTT.